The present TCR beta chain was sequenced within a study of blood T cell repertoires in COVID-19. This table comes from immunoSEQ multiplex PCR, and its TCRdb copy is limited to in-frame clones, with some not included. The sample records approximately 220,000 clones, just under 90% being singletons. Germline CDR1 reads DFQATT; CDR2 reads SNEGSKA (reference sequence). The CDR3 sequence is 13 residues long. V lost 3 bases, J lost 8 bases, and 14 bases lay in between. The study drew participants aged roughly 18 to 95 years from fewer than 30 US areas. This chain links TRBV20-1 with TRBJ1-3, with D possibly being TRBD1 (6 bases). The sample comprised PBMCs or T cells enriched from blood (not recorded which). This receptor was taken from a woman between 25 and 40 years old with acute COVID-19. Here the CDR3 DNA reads TGCAGTGCTAGTGAGACAGGATACGACACCATATATTTT. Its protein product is CSASETGYDTIYF.